Sequencing of this T cell receptor (beta chain) was carried out in a study of blood T cell repertoires in COVID-19. About the research overall: COVID-19 samples from acute and convalescent phases originated in the United States, Italy and Spain.

TCRdb's table, derived via immunoSEQ multiplex PCR, lists solely in-frame clones and lacks some. In the table there are about 230,000 clones, 70% to 90% of which are singletons. The CDR3 has 15 residues. Looked up from germline, CDR1 is SGDLS and CDR2 is YYNGEE. The ends were cut back, 1 base at V and 2 bases at J, with 10 bases in the middle. Sequencing was carried out using peripheral blood. The sequence was collected from a man aged 45-65 years with COVID-19, enrolled during active disease. The chain is built from TRBV9 and TRBJ2-1; D is perhaps TRBD2 (6 bases). Written as DNA, the CDR3 is TGTGCCAGCAGCGTAACTAGCTCCCCCTACAATGAGCAGTTCTTC. Translated: CASSVTSSPYNEQFF.